This TCR beta chain appears in the sequencing data of a study of PD-1 blockade in mismatch repair-deficient tumors. Study-wide background: Patients had approximately 11 mismatch repair-deficient cancer types and were previously treated and progressing.

TCRdb's copy holds only in-frame clones and misses some; the assay was immunoSEQ multiplex PCR. The sample carries around 40,000 clones, around 75% recorded once. Germline assignment: CDR1 LNHDA and CDR2 SQIVND (reference sequence). This CDR3 is built from 15 residues. The V end lost 8 bases, the J end lost 2 bases, and 18 bases lay between the germline ends. The specimen was peripheral blood, collected 4 weeks after starting pembrolizumab. The chain couples TRBV19 to TRBJ2-5; the D gene is possibly TRBD2 (5 bases). The sequence came from an adult with mismatch repair-deficient cancer. The CDR3 sequence: CASSFSGRRQETQYF. The CDR3, as DNA: TGTGCCAGTTCTTTCAGTGGGAGACGACAAGAGACCCAGTACTTC. The full variable domain, its missing parts supplied by reference TRBV19 and TRBJ2-5, is DGGITQSPKYLFRKEGQNVTLSCEQNLNHDAMYWYRQDPGQGLRLIYYSQIVNDFQKGDIAEGYSVSREKKESFPLTVTSAQKNPTAFYLCASSFSGRRQETQYFGPGTRLLVL.